The 14 T cell receptor beta chains in this list originate from one sample, sequenced in a study of shared clonotypes between healthy human individuals (dated by TCRdb to 2020 to 2022). The library was prepared using the immunoSEQ multiplex PCR assay. Here the immuneACCESS table is served through TCRdb, limited to in-frame sequences with V and J called. Missing clones are a known gap in these copies; in checked studies unresolved V genes cover under half, and the rest lacks a known reason. In all, the sample holds over 150,000 clones, and approximately 70% of those were seen once. About 9.4% of the sample rests with the top ten. Sequencing was performed on memory CD4+ T cells sorted from blood. In the paper's terms, the cell subset or site label means: CD45RA-negative fraction. Every receptor here comes from a man aged 30-40 years in good health.

The chain recombines TRBV28 with TRBJ2-1; 7 nucleotides agree with TRBD1. CDR3 length: 14 residues. The germline V gene encodes CDR1 MDHEN and CDR2 SYDVKM. V gave up 2 bases and J gave up 6 bases; unmatched junction bases: 4. This chain's CDR3 is CASSLETGINEQFF. CDR3 nucleotide sequence: TGTGCCAGCAGTTTAGAGACAGGGATCAATGAGCAGTTCTTC.

This clone was detected a few times. V usage is TRBV27 and J usage is TRBJ2-7; 9 bases are shared with TRBD1. The CDR3 sequence is 15 residues long. With V trimmed by 7 bases and J by 2 bases, 9 bases remained unmatched. CDR1 and CDR2 from the germline V gene are MNHEY and SMNVEV (reference sequence). Here the CDR3 reads CASKVGQGGAYEQYF. The CDR3 region has the DNA TGTGCCAGCAAGGTGGGACAGGGTGGGGCCTACGAGCAGTACTTC.

Only a few counts were recorded for this clone. This chain links TRBV30 with TRBJ1-5; maybe TRBD1 (6 bases). Trimming removed 1 base at V and 7 bases at J, with 14 bases between. The V gene's germline CDR1 is GTSNPN and CDR2 SVGIG (reference sequence). CDR3 size: 14 residues. The CDR3 loop is CAWSDLRGVQPQHF. The CDR3 region has the DNA TGTGCCTGGAGTGATCTAAGGGGGGTGCAGCCCCAGCATTTT. Together with reference TRBV30 and TRBJ1-5, the CDR3 gives the full variable domain: SQTIHQWPATLVQPVGSPLSLECTVEGTSNPNLYWYRQAAGRGLQLLFYSVGIGQISSEVPQNLSASRPQDRQFILSSKKLLLSDSGFYLCAWSDLRGVQPQHFGDGTRLSIL.

The CDR3 sequence is CASSSRRQVWGNTEAFF. DNA for the CDR3: TGTGCCAGCAGCTCACGCCGACAGGTTTGGGGGAACACTGAAGCTTTCTTT. V is TRBV14 and J is TRBJ1-1; tentative D call: TRBD1 (6 bases). This CDR3 has 17 amino acids. Per germline, CDR1 SGHDN and CDR2 FVKESK. V was shortened by 5 bases and J by 1 base, with 20 bases between the two germline ends.

V and J are TRBV5-1 and TRBJ2-7; 9 bases are shared with TRBD1. The germline gives CDR1 SGHRS, CDR2 YFSETQ. The CDR3 runs to 14 residues. The V and J ends lost 0 bases and 6 bases, in that order; junction bases with no gene match: 4. CDR3 region: CASSLAGQGPEQYF. The DNA for the CDR3 is TGCGCCAGCAGCTTGGCGGGACAGGGCCCCGAGCAGTACTTC. The entire variable domain, with the rest obtained from reference TRBV5-1 and TRBJ2-7, is as follows: KAGVTQTPRYLIKTRGQQVTLSCSPISGHRSVSWYQQTPGQGLQFLFEYFSETQRNKGNFPGRFSGRQFSNSRSEMNVSTLELGDSALYLCASSLAGQGPEQYFGPGTRLTVT.

The count of this clone is one. The chain recombines TRBV10-3 with TRBJ1-4; a weak D match, TRBD1 (6 bases). CDR1 is ENHRY and CDR2 is SYGVKD in the germline V gene. V dropped 3 bases and J dropped 7 bases, with 18 bases sitting between them. CDR3 length equals 16 residues. CDR3 nucleotide sequence: TGTGCCATCAGTGACCTGAGTAGGGGAGGGGGTGAAAAACTGTTTTTT. Protein product: CAISDLSRGGGEKLFF.

This clone was counted a single time. This chain uses TRBV9 with TRBJ1-1; D is perhaps TRBD1 (6 bases). CDR3 length: 15 residues. Trimming removed 0 bases at V and 0 bases at J, with 9 bases between. CDR1 SGDLS and CDR2 YYNGEE come from the germline V gene. This chain's CDR3 is CASSVVGDMNTEAFF. CDR3 nucleotides: TGTGCCAGCAGCGTAGTTGGGGACATGAACACTGAAGCTTTCTTT.

CDR3 sequence (DNA): TGCGCCAGCAGTCCCCGGACAGGGTGCTTCCACACCATATATTTT. Its translation: CASSPRTGCFHTIYF. This chain joins TRBV23-1 and TRBJ1-3; 8 bases are a match to TRBD1. TRBV23-1 is an ORF for which the function is uncertain. This CDR3 has 15 residues. Trimming took 4 bases from V and 8 from J; bases not matched to a gene: 10.

The rearrangement joins TRBV5-1 to TRBJ2-2; D is uncertain. This CDR3 is 15 amino acids long. The germline V and J ends were trimmed by 3 bases and 4 bases, with 13 bases remaining between them. Germline V gene data show CDR1 as SGHRS and CDR2 as YFSETQ. The CDR3 DNA sequence: TGCGCCAGCAGCTCCTCTCCGACGGGCACCGGGGAGCTGTTTTTT. Its translation: CASSSSPTGTGELFF. Supplemented by reference TRBV5-1 and TRBJ2-2, the full variable domain reads KAGVTQTPRYLIKTRGQQVTLSCSPISGHRSVSWYQQTPGQGLQFLFEYFSETQRNKGNFPGRFSGRQFSNSRSEMNVSTLELGDSALYLCASSSSPTGTGELFFGEGSRLTVL.

The CDR3 sequence is CASSLGPGNTIYF. DNA of the CDR3: TGTGCCAGCAGTTTGGGGCCTGGAAACACCATATATTTT. The gene calls are TRBV2 and TRBJ1-3; D possibly corresponds to TRBD1 (5 bases). The CDR3 totals 13 residues. The germline gives CDR1 SNHLY, CDR2 FYNNEI. Trimming left V 5 bases short and J 2 bases short, with 7 bases between.

This clone was seen a few times. The rearrangement uses TRBV14 and TRBJ2-1; possible D gene TRBD1, 5 bases. This CDR3 spans 15 amino acids. V was cut by 0 bases and J by 4 bases, with 10 bases left in between. The germline CDR1 and CDR2 sequences are SGHDN and FVKESK. The CDR3 DNA reads TGTGCCAGCAGCCAAGAAACAGGTCCTTACAATGAGCAGTTCTTC. This sequence encodes CASSQETGPYNEQFF.

The rearrangement links TRBV18 to TRBJ2-1; 7 bases match TRBD2. This CDR3 has 16 amino acids. Germline V gives CDR1 KGHSH, CDR2 LQKENI. The ends lost 3 bases at V and 10 bases at J; junction bases unmatched: 15. CDR3 sequence reads: CASSPFVAGGSGEQFF. The CDR3 DNA is TGTGCCAGCTCACCGTTTGTGGCGGGCGGGAGCGGAGAGCAGTTCTTC.

This clone appeared a few times. This rearrangement joins TRBV14 to TRBJ2-2; tentatively, D is TRBD1 (6 bases). CDR1 and CDR2 from the germline V gene are SGHDN and FVKESK. The CDR3 extends over 14 amino acids. Between the trimmed V and J ends, which lost 6 bases and 2 bases, there was a span of 10 bases. Here the CDR3 reads CASRQTGNTGELFF. The CDR3 region has the DNA TGTGCCAGCAGACAGACAGGCAACACCGGGGAGCTGTTTTTT.

The chain couples TRBV28 to TRBJ1-5, with D possibly matching TRBD1 (6 bases). V lost 6 bases to trimming and J lost 0 bases, with 15 bases between them. This CDR3 has 16 residues. Looked up from germline, CDR1 is MDHEN and CDR2 is SYDVKM. CDR3 sequence reads: CASRRSQGHSNQPQHF. CDR3 DNA: TGTGCCAGCAGACGATCGCAGGGGCATAGCAATCAGCCCCAGCATTTT. Together with reference TRBV28 and TRBJ1-5, the CDR3 gives the full variable domain: DVKVTQSSRYLVKRTGEKVFLECVQDMDHENMFWYRQDPGLGLRLIYFSYDVKMKEKGDIPEGYSVSREKKERFSLILESASTNQTSMYLCASRRSQGHSNQPQHFGDGTRLSIL.